This T cell receptor (beta chain) came from a study of blood T cell repertoires in COVID-19. For the study at large: From T cells, B-cell-depleted T cells, or PBMCs came the material, which was cDNA or gDNA.

The table came from immunoSEQ multiplex PCR; TCRdb's copy has only in-frame clones and leaves some out. The sample has about 180,000 clones, roughly 82% seen once; the top ten hold over 7.5%. CDR3 length equals 15 residues. With V trimmed by 5 bases and J by 2 bases, 6 bases remained unmatched. Germline-derived CDR1 and CDR2 are SGHTA and FQGNSA. V usage is TRBV7-2 and J usage is TRBJ1-1, with TRBD1 identical over 9 bases. The TCR originated in a woman aged 70 to 79 with acute or convalescent COVID-19. Sequencing was performed on peripheral blood. DNA for the CDR3: TGTGCCAGCAGCCCAGACAGGGGGGTTAACACTGAAGCTTTCTTT. It is translated as CASSPDRGVNTEAFF.